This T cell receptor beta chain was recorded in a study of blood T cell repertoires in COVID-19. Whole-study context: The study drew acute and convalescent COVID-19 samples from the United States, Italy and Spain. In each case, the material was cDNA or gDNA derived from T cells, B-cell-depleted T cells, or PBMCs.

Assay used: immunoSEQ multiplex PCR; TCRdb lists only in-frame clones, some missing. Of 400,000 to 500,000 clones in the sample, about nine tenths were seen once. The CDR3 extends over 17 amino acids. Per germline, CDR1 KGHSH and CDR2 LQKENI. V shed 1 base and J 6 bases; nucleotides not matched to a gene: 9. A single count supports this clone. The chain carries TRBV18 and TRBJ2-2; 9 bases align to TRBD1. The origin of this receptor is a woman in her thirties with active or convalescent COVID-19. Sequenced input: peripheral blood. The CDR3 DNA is TGTGCCAGCTCACCACGGCGGGACAGGGACGGGGCCGGGGAGCTGTTTTTT. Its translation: CASSPRRDRDGAGELFF.